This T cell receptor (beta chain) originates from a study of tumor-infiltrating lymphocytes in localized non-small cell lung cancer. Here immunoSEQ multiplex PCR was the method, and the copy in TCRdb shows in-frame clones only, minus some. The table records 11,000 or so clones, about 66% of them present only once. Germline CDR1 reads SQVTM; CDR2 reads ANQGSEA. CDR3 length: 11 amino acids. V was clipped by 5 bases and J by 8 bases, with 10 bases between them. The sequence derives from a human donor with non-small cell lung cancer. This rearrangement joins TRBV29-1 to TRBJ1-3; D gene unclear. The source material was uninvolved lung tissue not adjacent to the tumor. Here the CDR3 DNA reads TGCAGCGTTAGGAGGGCCGACACCATATATTTT. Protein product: CSVRRADTIYF.